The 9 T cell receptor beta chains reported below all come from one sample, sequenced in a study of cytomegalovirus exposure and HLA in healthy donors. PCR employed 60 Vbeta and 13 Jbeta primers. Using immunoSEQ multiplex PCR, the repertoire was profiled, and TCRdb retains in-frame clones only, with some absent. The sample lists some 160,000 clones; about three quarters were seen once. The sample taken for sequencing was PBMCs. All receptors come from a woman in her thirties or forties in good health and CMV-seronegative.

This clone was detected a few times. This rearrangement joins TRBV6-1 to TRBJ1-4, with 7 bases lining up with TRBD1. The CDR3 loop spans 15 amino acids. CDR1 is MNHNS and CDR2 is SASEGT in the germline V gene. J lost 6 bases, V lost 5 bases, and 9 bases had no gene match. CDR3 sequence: CASSNHRDSHEKLFF. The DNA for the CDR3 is TGTGCCAGCAGTAACCACCGGGACAGCCATGAAAAACTGTTTTTT.

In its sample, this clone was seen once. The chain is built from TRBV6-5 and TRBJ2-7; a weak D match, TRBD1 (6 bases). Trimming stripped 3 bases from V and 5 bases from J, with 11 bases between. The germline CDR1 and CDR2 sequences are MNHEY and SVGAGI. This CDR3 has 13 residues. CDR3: CASSYYRDNEQYF. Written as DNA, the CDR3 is TGTGCCAGCAGTTATTACAGGGACAACGAGCAGTACTTC.

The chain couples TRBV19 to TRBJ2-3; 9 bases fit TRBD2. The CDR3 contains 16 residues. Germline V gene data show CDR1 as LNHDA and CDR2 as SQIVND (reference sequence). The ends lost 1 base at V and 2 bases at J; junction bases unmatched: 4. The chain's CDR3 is CASSIGPSGNTDTQYF. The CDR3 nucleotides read TGTGCCAGTAGTATAGGGCCTAGCGGGAACACAGATACGCAGTATTTT.

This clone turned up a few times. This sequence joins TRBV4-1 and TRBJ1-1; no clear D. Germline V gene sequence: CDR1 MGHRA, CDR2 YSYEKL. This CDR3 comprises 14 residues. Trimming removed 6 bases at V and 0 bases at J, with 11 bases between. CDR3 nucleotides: TGCGCCAGCAGACGCAACGGGTTGAACACTGAAGCTTTCTTT. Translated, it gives CASRRNGLNTEAFF.

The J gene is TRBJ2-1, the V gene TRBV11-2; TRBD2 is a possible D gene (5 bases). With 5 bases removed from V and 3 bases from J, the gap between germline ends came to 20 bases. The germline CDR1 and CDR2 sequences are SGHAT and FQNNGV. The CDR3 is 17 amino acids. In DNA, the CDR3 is TGTGCCAGCAGCCCCATCAGGAGGCGGTGGGACTACAATGAGCAGTTCTTC. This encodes CASSPIRRRWDYNEQFF.

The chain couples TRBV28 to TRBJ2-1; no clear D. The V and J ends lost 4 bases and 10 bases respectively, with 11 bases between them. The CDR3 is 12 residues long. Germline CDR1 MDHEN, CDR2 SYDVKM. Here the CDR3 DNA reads TGTGCCAGCAGTTCTATCTACGGGGAGCAGTTCTTC. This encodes CASSSIYGEQFF.

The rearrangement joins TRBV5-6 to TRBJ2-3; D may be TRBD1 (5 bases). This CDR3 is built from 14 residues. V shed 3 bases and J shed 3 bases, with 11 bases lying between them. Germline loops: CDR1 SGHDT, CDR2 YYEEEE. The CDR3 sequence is CASSSTQGTDTQYF. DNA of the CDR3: TGTGCCAGCAGCTCGACCCAGGGAACAGATACGCAGTATTTT. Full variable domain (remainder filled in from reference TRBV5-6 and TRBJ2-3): DAGVTQSPTHLIKTRGQQVTLRCSPKSGHDTVSWYQQALGQGPQFIFQYYEEEERQRGNFPDRFSGHQFPNYSSELNVNALLLGDSALYLCASSSTQGTDTQYFGPGTRLTVL.

In nucleotides, the CDR3 is TGCGCCAGCAGCTTCTTAGCGGGGATCACAGATACGCAGTATTTT. Translation: CASSFLAGITDTQYF. The rearrangement uses TRBV5-1 and TRBJ2-3, with 8 bases lining up with TRBD2. Per the germline V gene, CDR1 is SGHRS and CDR2 is YFSETQ. CDR3 length equals 15 residues. The V segment lost 2 bases and the J segment 2 bases; nucleotides outside the gene matches: 4.

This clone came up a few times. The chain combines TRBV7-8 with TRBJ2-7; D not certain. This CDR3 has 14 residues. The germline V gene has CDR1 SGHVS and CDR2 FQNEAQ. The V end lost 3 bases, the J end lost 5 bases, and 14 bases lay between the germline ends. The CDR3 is CASSLGLRLDEQYF. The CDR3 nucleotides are TGTGCCAGCAGCTTGGGCCTACGCTTGGACGAGCAGTACTTC.